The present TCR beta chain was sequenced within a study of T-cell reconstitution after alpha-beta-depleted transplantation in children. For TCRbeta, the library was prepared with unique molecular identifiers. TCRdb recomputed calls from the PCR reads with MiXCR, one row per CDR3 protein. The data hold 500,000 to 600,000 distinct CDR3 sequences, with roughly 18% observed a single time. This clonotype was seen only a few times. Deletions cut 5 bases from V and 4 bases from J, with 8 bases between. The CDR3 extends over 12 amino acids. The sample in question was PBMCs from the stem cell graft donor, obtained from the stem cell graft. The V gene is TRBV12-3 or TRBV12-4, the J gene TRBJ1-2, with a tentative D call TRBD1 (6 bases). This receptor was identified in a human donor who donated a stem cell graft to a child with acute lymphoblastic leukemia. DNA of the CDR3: TGTGCCAGCAGTACAGGGACCTATGGCTACACCTTC. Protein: CASSTGTYGYTF.